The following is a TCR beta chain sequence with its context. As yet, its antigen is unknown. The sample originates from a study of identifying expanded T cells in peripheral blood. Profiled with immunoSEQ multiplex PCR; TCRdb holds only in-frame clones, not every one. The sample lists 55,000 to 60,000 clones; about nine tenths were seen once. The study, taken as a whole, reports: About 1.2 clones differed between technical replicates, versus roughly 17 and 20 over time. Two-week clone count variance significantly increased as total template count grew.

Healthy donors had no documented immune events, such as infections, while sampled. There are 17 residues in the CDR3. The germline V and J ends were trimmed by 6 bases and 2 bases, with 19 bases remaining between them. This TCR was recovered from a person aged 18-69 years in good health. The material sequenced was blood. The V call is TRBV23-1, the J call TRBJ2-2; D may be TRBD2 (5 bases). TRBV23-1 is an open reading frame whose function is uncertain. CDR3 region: CASRHWWIGDNTGELFF. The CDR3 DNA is TGCGCCAGCAGGCACTGGTGGATCGGGGATAACACCGGGGAGCTGTTTTTT.